This T cell receptor beta chain was captured in a study of neurological immune-mediated disorders. Deletions cut 4 bases from V and 3 bases from J, with 17 bases between. Germline V gene lookup returns CDR1 SGHKS and CDR2 YYEKEE (reference sequence). This CDR3 region has 16 residues. The cDNA came from 5'RACE with 10-nucleotide random UMIs. Each CDR3 protein is one row after TCRdb ran MiXCR on the 5' RACE reads. The sample includes some 56,000 distinct CDR3 sequences, approximately 3.9% seen only once; the top ten take 5% to 7%. Broader study findings: Levels of TCR clonal expansion peaked in HTLV-1-associated myelopathy and reached their lowest in multiple sclerosis, under those of healthy controls.

This clonotype was observed at least ten times. As yet, its antigen is unknown. This sequence joins TRBV5-5 and TRBJ1-5, with D possibly TRBD1 on 5 matching bases. The sequencing sample was made of PBMCs. The source of this sequence is a man in his 60s with multiple sclerosis. The CDR3 loop reads CASSGGTGIHNQPQHF. CDR3 bases: TGTGCCAGCAGCGGCGGGACCGGAATTCACAATCAGCCCCAGCATTTT.